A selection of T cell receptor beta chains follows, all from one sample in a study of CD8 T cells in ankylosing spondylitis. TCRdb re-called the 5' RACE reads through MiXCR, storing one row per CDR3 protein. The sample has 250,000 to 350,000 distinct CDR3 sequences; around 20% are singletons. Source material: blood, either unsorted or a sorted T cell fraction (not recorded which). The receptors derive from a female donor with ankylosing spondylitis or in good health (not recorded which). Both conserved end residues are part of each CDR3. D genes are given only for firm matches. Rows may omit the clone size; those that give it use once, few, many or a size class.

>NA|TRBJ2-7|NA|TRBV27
TGTGCCAGCAGTTTATCGGCAGGACCCTACGAGCAGTACTTC
CASSLSAGPYEQYF
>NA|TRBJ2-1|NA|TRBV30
TGTGCCTGGAGTCACGGAAGTGAGCAGTTCTTC
CAWSHGSEQFF
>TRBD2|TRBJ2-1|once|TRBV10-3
TGTGCCATCACTCCGTCGCGGGAGAATATTAGGACCTACAATGAGCAGTTCTTC
CAITPSRENIRTYNEQFF
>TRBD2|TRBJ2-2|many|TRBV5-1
TGCGCCAGCAGCTTGACTAGCGGGACGAACACCGGGGAGCTGTTTTTT
CASSLTSGTNTGELFF
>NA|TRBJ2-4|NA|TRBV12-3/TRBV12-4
TGTGCCAGCAGTTTTGGGGGGGCGCGTGAGAACATTCAGTACTTC
CASSFGGARENIQYF
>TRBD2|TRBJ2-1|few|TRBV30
TGTGCCTGGAGTCCTTGGACTAGCGGGCCCCGGAGCCTCTCCTACAATGAGCAGTTCTTC
CAWSPWTSGPRSLSYNEQFF
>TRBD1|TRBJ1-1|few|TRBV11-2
TGTGCCAGCAGCTCGATACAGGGGCCTGAAGCTTTCTTT
CASSSIQGPEAFF
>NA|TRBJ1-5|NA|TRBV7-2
TGTGCCAGCAGCTTAGAGGACGGCTATAGCAATCAGCCCCAGCATTTT
CASSLEDGYSNQPQHF
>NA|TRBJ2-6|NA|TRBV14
TGTGCCAGCAGCCAAGGATCTAGGTCTGGGGCCAACGTCCTGACTTTC
CASSQGSRSGANVLTF
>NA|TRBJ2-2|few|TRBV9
TGTGCCAGCAGCGTAGGAAGCGCCACCGGGGAGCTGTTTTTT
CASSVGSATGELFF
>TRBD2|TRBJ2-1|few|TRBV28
TGTGCCAGCAGTCACGGGAGGGCCAATGAGCAGTTCTTC
CASSHGRANEQFF
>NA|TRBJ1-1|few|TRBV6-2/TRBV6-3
TGTGCCAGCAGCAGACCCGGGGCGGGGCTGCGGACAGCGAACACTGAAGCTTTCTTT
CASSRPGAGLRTANTEAFF
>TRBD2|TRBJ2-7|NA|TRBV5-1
TGCGCCAGCAGCTCCCCCCAACTAGCGGGAGCAGGAGAGCAGTACTTC
CASSSPQLAGAGEQYF
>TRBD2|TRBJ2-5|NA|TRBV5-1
TGCGCCAGCAGCTTGTGGCGGGGGACTAGCGGGAGAGTAGAGACCCAGTACTTC
CASSLWRGTSGRVETQYF
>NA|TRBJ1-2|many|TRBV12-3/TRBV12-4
TGTGCCAGCAGGTCCGAGGCTAACTATGGCTACACCTTC
CASRSEANYGYTF
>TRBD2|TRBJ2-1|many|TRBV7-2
TGTGCCAGCAGCCCTAGCGGGAGGGAGCAGTTCTTC
CASSPSGREQFF
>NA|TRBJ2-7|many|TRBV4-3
TGCGCCAGCAGCCAAGAGAGGGGCACTTACTACGAGCAGTACTTC
CASSQERGTYYEQYF
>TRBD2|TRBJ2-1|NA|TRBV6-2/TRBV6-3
TGTGCCAGCAGTAAACTAGCGGGGGTCGATGAGCAGTTCTTC
CASSKLAGVDEQFF
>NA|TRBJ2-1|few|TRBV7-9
TGTGCCAGCAGGGCCACTAACGGGAAAGAGTTCTTC
CASRATNGKEFF
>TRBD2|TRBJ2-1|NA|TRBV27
TGTGCCAGCAGTTTATTTTACAGCAGGACTAGCGGATACAATGAGCAGTTCTTC
CASSLFYSRTSGYNEQFF
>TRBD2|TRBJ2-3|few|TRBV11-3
TGTGCCAGCAGCTCGAGACTAGCGGGAGCAGATACGCAGTATTTT
CASSSRLAGADTQYF
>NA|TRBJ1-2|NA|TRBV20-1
TGCAGTGCTAGAAACCCCGGAGGACAACCTTATGGCTACACCTTC
CSARNPGGQPYGYTF
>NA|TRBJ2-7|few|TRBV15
TGTGCCACCAGCAGAGATAGGGGCACGACCTACGAGCAGTACTTC
CATSRDRGTTYEQYF
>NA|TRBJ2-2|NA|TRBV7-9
TGTGCCAGCAGCAGTACTAGCACCGGGGAGCTGTTTTTT
CASSSTSTGELFF
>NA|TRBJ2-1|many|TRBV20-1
TGCAGTGCTAGCGCTAGGGGTTGGGCGGGTGATGAGCAGTTCTTC
CSASARGWAGDEQFF